This TCR beta chain comes out of a study of cytomegalovirus exposure and HLA in healthy donors. Whole-study context: An analysis done earlier identified approximately 120 million unique TCR beta sequences from approximately 180 million T cells. Study-level points and caveats: It was only CMV serostatus that was available as immune exposure information. For presence/absence analyses, sequencing depth was assumed to be roughly uniform across donors.

PCR was performed using 60 Vbeta and 13 Jbeta primers. TCRdb's copy holds only in-frame clones and misses some; the assay was immunoSEQ multiplex PCR. The sample records 110,000 or so clones, around 77% being singletons. V was trimmed by 4 bases and J by 6 bases, leaving 10 bases between them. CDR1 MNHNS and CDR2 SASEGT come from the germline V gene. This CDR3 comprises 13 residues. As for this clone: Its target is not known.

The material sequenced was PBMCs. The gene calls are TRBV6-1 and TRBJ2-1, with TRBD2 as a possible D gene (6 bases). The source of this sequence is a man aged 18 to 35 in good health and CMV-seropositive. The CDR3 sequence is CASSVGGGNEQFF. In DNA, the CDR3 is TGTGCCAGCAGTGTGGGGGGTGGCAATGAGCAGTTCTTC.